This T cell receptor beta chain was identified during a study of CD8 T cells in Susac syndrome. A quantity of roughly 0.5 to 1 ug RNA underwent reverse transcription using random hexamers. Amplification of TCR beta CDR3 across 54 Vbeta and 13 Jbeta was performed with immunoSEQ multiplex PCR. Via MiXCR, TCRdb re-called the immunoSEQ multiplex PCR reads, giving one row per CDR3 protein. The table lists about 120,000 distinct CDR3 sequences, around 93% of them singletons. CDR3 length equals 16 residues. Germline V gene lookup returns CDR1 LGHDT and CDR2 YNNKEL (reference sequence). Trimming stripped 0 bases from V and 5 bases from J, with 17 bases between.

The rearrangement uses TRBV3-1 and TRBJ2-7, with D tentatively TRBD1 (5 bases). The specimen was CD8+ T cells from PBMCs. The receptor was derived from a human donor in good health. CDR3 bases: TGTGCCAGCAGCCAAGAAGGGGCCAAAAACGTCGACGAGCAGTACTTC. Its translation: CASSQEGAKNVDEQYF.